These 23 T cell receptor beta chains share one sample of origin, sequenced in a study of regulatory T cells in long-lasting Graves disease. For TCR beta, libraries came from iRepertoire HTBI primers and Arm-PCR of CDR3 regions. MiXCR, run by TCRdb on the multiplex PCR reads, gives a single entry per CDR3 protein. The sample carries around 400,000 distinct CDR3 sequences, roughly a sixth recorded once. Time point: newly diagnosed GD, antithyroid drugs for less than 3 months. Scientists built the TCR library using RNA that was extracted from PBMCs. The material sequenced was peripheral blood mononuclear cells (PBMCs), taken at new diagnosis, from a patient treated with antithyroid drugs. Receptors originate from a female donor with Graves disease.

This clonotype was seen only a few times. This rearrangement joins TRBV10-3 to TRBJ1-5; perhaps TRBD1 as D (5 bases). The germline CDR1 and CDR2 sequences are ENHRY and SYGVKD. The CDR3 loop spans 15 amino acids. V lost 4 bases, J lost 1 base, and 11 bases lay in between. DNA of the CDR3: TGTGCCATCAGTGTAGGGGACCGCAGCAATCAGCCCCAGCATTTT. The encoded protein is CAISVGDRSNQPQHF.

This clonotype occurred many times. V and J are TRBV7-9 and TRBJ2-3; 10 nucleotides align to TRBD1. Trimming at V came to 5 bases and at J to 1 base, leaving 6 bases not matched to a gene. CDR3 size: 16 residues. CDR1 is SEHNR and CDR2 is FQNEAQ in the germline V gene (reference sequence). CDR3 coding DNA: TGTGCCAGCAGCCCATCCGGACAGGGGGGCACAGATACGCAGTATTTT. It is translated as CASSPSGQGGTDTQYF.

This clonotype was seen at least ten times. CDR3 DNA: TGCGCCAGCAGCCAAGTCGGGGGTTACAGGTCTCTCAAACTGTTTTTT. As protein: CASSQVGGYRSLKLFF. The V call is TRBV4-1, the J call TRBJ1-4; tentative D call: TRBD1 (5 bases). V dropped 1 base and J dropped 11 bases, with 20 bases sitting between them. This CDR3 spans 16 amino acids. Germline CDR1 is MGHRA and CDR2 is YSYEKL.

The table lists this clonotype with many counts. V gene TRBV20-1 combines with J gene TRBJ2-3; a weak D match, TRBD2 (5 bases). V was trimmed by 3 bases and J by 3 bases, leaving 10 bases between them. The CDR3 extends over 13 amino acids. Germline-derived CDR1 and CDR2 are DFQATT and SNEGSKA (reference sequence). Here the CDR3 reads CSARRVATDTQYF. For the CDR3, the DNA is TGCAGTGCTAGGCGGGTGGCTACAGATACGCAGTATTTT.

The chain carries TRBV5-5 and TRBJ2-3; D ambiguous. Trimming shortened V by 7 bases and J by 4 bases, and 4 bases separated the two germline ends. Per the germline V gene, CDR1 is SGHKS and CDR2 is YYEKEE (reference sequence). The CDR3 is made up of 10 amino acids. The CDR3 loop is CASWADTQYF. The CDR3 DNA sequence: TGTGCCAGCTGGGCAGATACGCAGTATTTT.

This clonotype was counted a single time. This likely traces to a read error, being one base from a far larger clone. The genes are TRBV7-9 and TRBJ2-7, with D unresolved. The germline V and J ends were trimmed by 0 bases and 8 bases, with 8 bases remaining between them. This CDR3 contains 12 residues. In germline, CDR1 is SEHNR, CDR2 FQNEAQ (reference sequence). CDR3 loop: CASSLARYKQYF. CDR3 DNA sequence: TGTGCCAGCAGCTTAGCTCGGTACAAGCAGTACTTC.

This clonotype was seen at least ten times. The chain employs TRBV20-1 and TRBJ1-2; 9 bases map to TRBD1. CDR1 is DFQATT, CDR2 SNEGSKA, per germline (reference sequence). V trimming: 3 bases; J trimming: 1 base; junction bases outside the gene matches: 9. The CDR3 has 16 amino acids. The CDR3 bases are TGCAGTGCTAGGGACCTACCGGGACAGGGTAACTATGGCTACACCTTC. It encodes CSARDLPGQGNYGYTF.

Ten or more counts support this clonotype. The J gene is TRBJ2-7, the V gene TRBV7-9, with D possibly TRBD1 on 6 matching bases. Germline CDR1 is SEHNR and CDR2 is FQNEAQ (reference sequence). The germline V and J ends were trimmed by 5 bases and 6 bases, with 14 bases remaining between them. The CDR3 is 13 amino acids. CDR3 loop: CASSPGTFGEQYF. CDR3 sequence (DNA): TGTGCCAGCAGCCCAGGGACATTCGGCGAGCAGTACTTC.

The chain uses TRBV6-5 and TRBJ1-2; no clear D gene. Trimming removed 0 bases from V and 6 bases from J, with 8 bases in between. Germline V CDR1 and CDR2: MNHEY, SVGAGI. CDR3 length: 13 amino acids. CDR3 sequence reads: CASSYSRGNGYTF. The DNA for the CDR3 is TGTGCCAGCAGTTACTCCCGAGGAAATGGCTACACCTTC.

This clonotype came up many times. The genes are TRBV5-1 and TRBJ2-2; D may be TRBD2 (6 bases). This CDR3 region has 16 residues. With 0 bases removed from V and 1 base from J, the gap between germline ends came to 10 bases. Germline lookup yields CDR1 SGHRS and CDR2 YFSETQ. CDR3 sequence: CASSLVVSGNTGELFF. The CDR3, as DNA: TGCGCCAGCAGCTTGGTGGTTAGCGGGAACACCGGGGAGCTGTTTTTT.

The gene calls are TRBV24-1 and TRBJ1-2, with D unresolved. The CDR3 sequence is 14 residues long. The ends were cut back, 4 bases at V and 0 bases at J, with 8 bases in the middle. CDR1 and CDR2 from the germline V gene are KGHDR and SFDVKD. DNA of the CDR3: TGTGCCACCAGTGAATCAGAGGCTAACTATGGCTACACCTTC. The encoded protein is CATSESEANYGYTF.

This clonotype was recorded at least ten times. The CDR3 DNA reads as TGTGCCAGCAGCCAGACGACAGGGAACGAAAAACTGTTTTTT. Protein: CASSQTTGNEKLFF. The chain has TRBV12-3 or TRBV12-4 and TRBJ1-4, with 7 nucleotides matching TRBD1. The CDR3 is made up of 14 amino acids. J lost 8 bases, V lost 6 bases, and 9 bases had no gene match.

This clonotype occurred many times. CDR3 DNA: TGTGCCAGCAGTTTCCCCCCCAGGGGCACCGGGGAGCTGTTTTTT. Protein product: CASSFPPRGTGELFF. This chain links TRBV28 with TRBJ2-2, with a possible D match to TRBD1 (6 bases). CDR3 length: 15 residues. In germline, CDR1 is MDHEN, CDR2 SYDVKM. Between the trimmed V and J ends, which lost 3 bases and 4 bases, there was a span of 12 bases.

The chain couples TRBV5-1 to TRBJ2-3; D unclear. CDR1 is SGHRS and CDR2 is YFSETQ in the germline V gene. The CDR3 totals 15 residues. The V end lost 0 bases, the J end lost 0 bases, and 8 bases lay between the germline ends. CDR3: CASSLGRLSTDTQYF. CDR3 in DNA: TGCGCCAGCAGCTTGGGGCGCCTCAGCACAGATACGCAGTATTTT.

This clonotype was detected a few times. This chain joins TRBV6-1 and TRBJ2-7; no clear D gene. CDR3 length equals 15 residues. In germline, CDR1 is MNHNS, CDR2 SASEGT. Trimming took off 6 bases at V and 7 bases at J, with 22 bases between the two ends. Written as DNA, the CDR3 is TGTGCCAGCAGAAAAGGGTCGGGCGGAGTCGGGGAGCAGTACTTC. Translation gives CASRKGSGGVGEQYF.

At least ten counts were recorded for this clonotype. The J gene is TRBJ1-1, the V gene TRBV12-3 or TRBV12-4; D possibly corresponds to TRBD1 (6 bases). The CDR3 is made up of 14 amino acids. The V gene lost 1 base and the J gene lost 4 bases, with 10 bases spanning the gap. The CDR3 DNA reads TGTGCCAGCAGTTTAGGGGGGGCAATCACTGAAGCTTTCTTT. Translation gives CASSLGGAITEAFF.

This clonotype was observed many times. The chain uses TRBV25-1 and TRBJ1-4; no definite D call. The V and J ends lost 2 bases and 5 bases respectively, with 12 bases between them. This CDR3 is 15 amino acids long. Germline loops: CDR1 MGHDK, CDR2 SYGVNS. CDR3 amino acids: CASSEEGRPNEKLFF. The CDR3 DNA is TGTGCCAGCAGTGAAGAAGGACGGCCGAATGAAAAACTGTTTTTT.

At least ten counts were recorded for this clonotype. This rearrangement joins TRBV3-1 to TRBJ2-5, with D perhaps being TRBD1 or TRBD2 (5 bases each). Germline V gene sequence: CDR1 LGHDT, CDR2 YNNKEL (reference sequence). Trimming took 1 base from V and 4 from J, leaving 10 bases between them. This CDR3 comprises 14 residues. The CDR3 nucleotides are TGTGCCAGCAGCCAAGTTTGGGACGGAGAGACCCAGTACTTC. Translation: CASSQVWDGETQYF.

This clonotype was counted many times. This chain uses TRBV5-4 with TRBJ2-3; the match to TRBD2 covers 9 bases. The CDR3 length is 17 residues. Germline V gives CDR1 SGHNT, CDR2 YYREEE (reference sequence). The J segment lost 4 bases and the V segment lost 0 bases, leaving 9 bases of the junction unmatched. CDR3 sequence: CASSLGMGQRGADTQYF. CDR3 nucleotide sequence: TGTGCCAGCAGCTTGGGGATGGGACAGCGGGGGGCAGATACGCAGTATTTT.

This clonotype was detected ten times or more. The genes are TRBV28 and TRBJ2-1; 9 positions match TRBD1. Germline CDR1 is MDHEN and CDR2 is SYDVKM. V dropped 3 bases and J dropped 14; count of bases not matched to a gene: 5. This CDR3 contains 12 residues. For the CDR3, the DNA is TGTGCCAGCAGTTTGACAGGGGGAGAGGAGTTCTTC. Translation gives CASSLTGGEEFF.

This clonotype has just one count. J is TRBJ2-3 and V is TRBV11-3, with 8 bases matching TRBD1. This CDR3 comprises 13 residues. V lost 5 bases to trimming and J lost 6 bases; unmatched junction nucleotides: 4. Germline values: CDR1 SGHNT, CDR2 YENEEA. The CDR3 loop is CASSRGQADTQYF. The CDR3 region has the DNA TGTGCCAGCAGCCGGGGACAGGCGGATACGCAGTATTTT.

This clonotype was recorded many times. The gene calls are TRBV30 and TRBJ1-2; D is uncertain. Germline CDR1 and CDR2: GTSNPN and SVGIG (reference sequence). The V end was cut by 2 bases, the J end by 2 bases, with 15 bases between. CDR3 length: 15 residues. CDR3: CAWSNRGSANYGYTF. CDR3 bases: TGTGCCTGGAGTAACCGCGGGTCCGCCAACTATGGCTACACCTTC.

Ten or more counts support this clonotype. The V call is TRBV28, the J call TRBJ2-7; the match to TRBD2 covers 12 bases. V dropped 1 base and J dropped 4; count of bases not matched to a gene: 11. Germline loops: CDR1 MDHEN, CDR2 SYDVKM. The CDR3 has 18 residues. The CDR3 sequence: CASSLYVRASGRGYEQYF. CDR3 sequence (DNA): TGTGCCAGCAGTTTATACGTCCGGGCTAGCGGGAGGGGTTACGAGCAGTACTTC.